This TCR beta chain is drawn from a study of monozygotic twins with inflammatory bowel disease. Study observations and caveats: Healthy co-twins exceeded IBD patients in TCRbeta diversity as measured by inverse Simpson.

The CDR3 spans 14 residues. Germline values: CDR1 SGHRS, CDR2 YFSETQ. TCRdb reprocessed the 5' RACE reads and reports one entry per CDR3 protein, with no DNA. This repertoire includes a few hundred thousand distinct CDR3 sequences. A remark on this clonotype: Antigen specificity is unknown.

V gene TRBV5-1 combines with J gene TRBJ1-1. This clonotype originated in a human donor with ulcerative colitis or Crohn's disease, or a healthy co-twin of an affected twin (not recorded which). Sequenced: blood. CDR3 amino acids: CASSLGGRETEAFF.